Following are 28 T cell receptor beta chains from one sample sequenced in a study of blood T cells in healthy people across ages. Then a second PCR, running roughly 7 to 11 cycles, was carried out with a sample-barcoded 5' primer and a J-beta primer mix. A single record per CDR3 protein comes from TCRdb applying MiXCR to the 5' RACE reads. This sample has more than 900,000 distinct CDR3 sequences, with approximately 26% found just once. These data also formed part of another study, on T cells of mothers and their children.

Input material: blood. These receptors were collected from a girl aged 2 to 9 in good health.

This clonotype was detected a few times. The chain has TRBV25-1 and TRBJ1-5; D not resolved. This CDR3 comprises 13 residues. Germline-derived CDR1 and CDR2 are MGHDK and SYGVNS. Trimming shortened V by 5 bases and J by 6 bases, and 11 bases separated the two germline ends. In DNA form, the CDR3 reads TGTGCCAGCAGTCCCGGGATCACTCAGCCCCAGCATTTT. This codes for CASSPGITQPQHF.

The CDR3 bases are TGTGCCAGCCTTGGGGTGGGAGAGCAGTTCTTC. Its translation: CASLGVGEQFF. This chain uses TRBV6-5 with TRBJ2-1; the D is unclear. Germline CDR1 reads MNHEY; CDR2 reads SVGAGI. The length of the CDR3 is 11 residues. V shed 8 bases and J shed 10 bases, with 12 bases lying between them.

In its sample, this clonotype was seen a few times. The rearrangement uses TRBV12-3 or TRBV12-4 and TRBJ2-5, with a weak D call TRBD2 (6 bases). The J call may be mistaken, given a closer DNA end match to TRBJ2-1. CDR3 length equals 13 residues. The chain's CDR3 is CASCRDFLNEQFF. The CDR3 DNA reads as TGTGCCAGTTGTAGGGACTTTCTTAATGAGCAGTTCTTC.

This clonotype was seen a handful of times. The chain is built from TRBV3-1 and TRBJ2-7, with 9 bases that match TRBD1. The CDR3 length is 14 residues. J lost 2 bases, V lost 1 base, and 0 bases had no gene match. Germline CDR1 is LGHDT and CDR2 is YNNKEL (reference sequence). The CDR3 here is CASSQGDRAYEQYF. The DNA for the CDR3 is TGTGCCAGCAGCCAAGGGGACAGGGCCTACGAGCAGTACTTC.

This clonotype was seen many times. The chain joins TRBV6-2 or TRBV6-3 to TRBJ2-5, with D perhaps matching TRBD2 (6 bases). Deletions cut 5 bases from V and 3 bases from J, with 16 bases between. The CDR3 extends over 15 amino acids. Per germline, CDR1 MNHEY and CDR2 SVGEGT. CDR3 nucleotides: TGTGCCAGCAGTGGGAGGTTACTCCTGAAAGAGACCCAGTACTTC. Translation gives CASSGRLLLKETQYF.

The chain uses TRBV29-1 and TRBJ1-2; D is perhaps TRBD1 (5 bases). The CDR3 covers 11 residues. Germline lookup yields CDR1 SQVTM and CDR2 ANQGSEA. V lost 4 bases, J lost 5 bases, and 8 bases lay in between. CDR3 loop: CSVVSGYGYTF. The CDR3 DNA follows: TGCAGCGTTGTGTCAGGGTATGGCTACACCTTC.

Only a few counts were recorded for this clonotype. In DNA form, the CDR3 reads TGTGCCATCAGTGGGCAACTCGGGACAGGGCTCATGAACACTGAAGCTTTCTTT. Translating it yields CAISGQLGTGLMNTEAFF. The genes are TRBV10-3 and TRBJ1-1, with TRBD1 matching 9 bases. CDR3 length equals 18 residues. The V segment lost 4 bases and the J segment 0 bases; nucleotides outside the gene matches: 12. Per the germline V gene, CDR1 is ENHRY and CDR2 is SYGVKD.

This clonotype was recorded a few times. The CDR3, as DNA: TGTGCCAGCAGTGCATCAGTTTCTGACTATGGCTACACCTTC. Encoded protein: CASSASVSDYGYTF. The V and J genes are TRBV25-1 and TRBJ1-2; D is unclear. The germline V gene encodes CDR1 MGHDK and CDR2 SYGVNS. V dropped 4 bases and J dropped 3 bases, with 12 bases sitting between them. The CDR3 contains 14 residues.

This chain's CDR3 is CASSQGRDYYEQYF. The CDR3 bases are TGCGCCAGCAGCCAAGGGAGGGACTACTACGAGCAGTACTTC. This chain joins TRBV4-3 and TRBJ2-5, with 7 bases matching TRBD2. The J call may be incorrect, as the DNA end agrees better with TRBJ2-7. Per germline, CDR1 LGHNA and CDR2 YSLEER. CDR3 length: 14 amino acids.

In its sample, this clonotype was seen once. The rearrangement uses TRBV7-8 and TRBJ2-1; D is possibly TRBD1 (5 bases). The CDR3 has 15 amino acids. V dropped 10 bases and J dropped 10 bases, with 26 bases sitting between them. Germline CDR1 and CDR2: SGHVS and FQNEAQ. In DNA form, the CDR3 reads TGTGCCACCTCAACTCCGGTGGGGCGACTGGAGGAGCAGTTCTTC. The encoded protein is CATSTPVGRLEEQFF.

The chain carries TRBV7-3 and TRBJ2-3, with no clear D. The CDR3 is 14 amino acids. Trimming took off 3 bases at V and 4 bases at J, with 11 bases between the two ends. Germline V gives CDR1 SGHTA, CDR2 FQGTGA. The CDR3 DNA follows: TGTGCCAGCAGCTTGGCCGCACGTGCAGATACGCAGTATTTT. It translates to CASSLAARADTQYF. The full variable domain, in which reference TRBV7-3 and TRBJ2-3 provide the parts outside the CDR3, is GAGVSQTPSNKVTEKGKYVELRCDPISGHTALYWYRQSLGQGPEFLIYFQGTGAADDSGLPNDRFFAVRPEGSVSTLKIQRTERGDSAVYLCASSLAARADTQYFGPGTRLTVL.

The chain employs TRBV5-6 and TRBJ2-1; 11 bases fit TRBD2. V lost 4 bases and J lost 4; bases outside the gene matches: 7. The CDR3 totals 16 residues. Per germline, CDR1 SGHDT and CDR2 YYEEEE. The CDR3 reads CASSEPTSGVYNEQFF. The CDR3 nucleotides are TGTGCCAGCAGCGAACCGACTAGCGGGGTATACAATGAGCAGTTCTTC.

The genes are TRBV6-5 and TRBJ1-5; D ambiguous. This CDR3 has 13 residues. V was clipped by 1 base and J by 6 bases, with 7 bases between them. CDR1 and CDR2 (germline): MNHEY, SVGAGI. CDR3 loop: CASSYYLGQPQHF. As DNA, the CDR3 is TGTGCCAGCAGTTACTATCTGGGTCAGCCCCAGCATTTT.

The table lists this clonotype with a few counts. This chain uses TRBV29-1 with TRBJ2-7, with 10 positions matching TRBD1. The CDR3 consists of 15 residues. Germline lookup yields CDR1 SQVTM and CDR2 ANQGSEA. V dropped 1 base and J dropped 4; count of bases not matched to a gene: 7. As DNA, the CDR3 is TGCAGCGTTGAAGCCCCCGGGACAGGGGATTACGAGCAGTACTTC. This encodes CSVEAPGTGDYEQYF.

This clonotype was picked up a small number of times. CDR3 DNA sequence: TGCAGCGTTGAAGGTCTGGACGGAGGAAGTGTCACCGGGGAGCTGTTTTTT. Its protein is CSVEGLDGGSVTGELFF. This rearrangement joins TRBV29-1 to TRBJ2-2, with D perhaps TRBD2 (5 bases). The CDR3 runs to 17 residues. Germline V gene lookup returns CDR1 SQVTM and CDR2 ANQGSEA. V lost 1 base, J lost 4 bases, and 19 bases lay in between.

Here the CDR3 reads CSVRLAGRYEQYF. CDR3 nucleotide sequence: TGCAGTGTTCGACTAGCGGGCCGCTACGAGCAGTACTTC. V is TRBV20-1 and J is TRBJ2-7, with 10 bases aligning to TRBD2. CDR1 is DFQATT and CDR2 is SNEGSKA in the germline V gene (reference sequence). The CDR3 length is 13 residues. The J segment lost 3 bases and the V segment lost 7 bases, leaving 6 bases of the junction unmatched.

The rearrangement links TRBV18 to TRBJ2-5; D is ambiguous. Trimming pared 5 bases from V and 1 base from J, leaving 8 bases between. Per the germline V gene, CDR1 is KGHSH and CDR2 is LQKENI. The CDR3 runs to 13 residues. The CDR3 DNA is TGTGCCAGCTCAGTGGTCGCCCAAGAGACCCAGTACTTC. Protein sequence: CASSVVAQETQYF.

This clonotype was detected many times. V gene TRBV6-6 combines with J gene TRBJ2-5; D is undetermined. Deletions cut 4 bases from V and 1 base from J, with 4 bases between. The CDR3 runs 12 residues. Germline lookup yields CDR1 MNHNY and CDR2 SVGAGI (reference sequence). The DNA for the CDR3 is TGTGCCAGCAGTTGGGTCCAAGAGACCCAGTACTTC. Amino acids: CASSWVQETQYF.

The CDR3 DNA reads TGTGCCAGCAGTGAATGGGGTCTAGCGGGAGTCGAGCAGTTCTTC. Its protein is CASSEWGLAGVEQFF. The chain is built from TRBV25-1 and TRBJ2-1; 10 bases map to TRBD2. The germline V gene has CDR1 MGHDK and CDR2 SYGVNS. The CDR3 runs to 15 residues. V lost 1 base to trimming and J lost 10 bases; unmatched junction nucleotides: 7.

This clonotype was counted only a few times. The chain couples TRBV7-8 to TRBJ2-5; TRBD2 is a possible D gene (6 bases). TRBJ2-1 matches the DNA end more closely, so the J call is doubtful. This CDR3 spans 15 amino acids. Germline V lookup: CDR1 SGHVS, CDR2 FQNEAQ. The CDR3 region has the DNA TGTGCCAGCAGCTTAAGAGGCGGAGGGGTGAATGAGCAGTTCTTC. This encodes CASSLRGGGVNEQFF.

The rearrangement joins TRBV4-2 to TRBJ2-7; tentative D call: TRBD2 (5 bases). Germline V gene sequence: CDR1 LGHNA, CDR2 YNFKEQ. CDR3 length: 14 residues. V was cut by 2 bases and J by 7 bases, with 15 bases left in between. CDR3 in amino acids: CASSQLGVTHEQYF. The DNA of the CDR3 is TGTGCCAGCAGCCAATTGGGAGTAACTCATGAGCAGTACTTC.

The V call is TRBV20-1, the J call TRBJ2-5; 8 bases are a match to TRBD1. In germline, CDR1 is DFQATT, CDR2 SNEGSKA (reference sequence). Germline trimming cut 3 bases from V and 4 bases from J; bases unmatched to any gene: 10. CDR3 size: 15 residues. The CDR3 nucleotides are TGCAGTGCTAGCGGCCCCCAGGGGGCGAGAGAGACCCAGTACTTC. It codes for CSASGPQGARETQYF.

A word on this clonotype: The junction does not match germline at one end; this may be a read error. CDR3 sequence: CASSLGPPGARDF. The CDR3, as DNA: TGTGCCAGCAGCTTAGGCCCCCCGGGGGCCCGGGACTTC. V usage is TRBV7-8 and J usage is TRBJ2-5; TRBD1 or TRBD2 may be the D gene (6 bases each). The CDR3 extends over 13 amino acids. CDR1 and CDR2 (germline): SGHVS, FQNEAQ.

This clonotype was picked up a small number of times. CDR3 DNA: TGCAGCGTTGCCTCCGGGTCGGCGGAAAAACTGTTTTTT. As protein: CSVASGSAEKLFF. The chain has TRBV29-1 and TRBJ1-4; D gene ambiguous. Trimming took off 4 bases at V and 8 bases at J, with 14 bases between the two ends. The CDR3 has 13 residues. The germline V gene encodes CDR1 SQVTM and CDR2 ANQGSEA.

Notes on this clonotype: It is likely a read error, because the conserved phenylalanine at the end of the CDR3 is missing. This chain uses TRBV20-1 with TRBJ2-5; D may correspond to TRBD1 or TRBD2 (5 bases each). The CDR3 length is 14 residues. The ends were cut back, 1 base at V and 4 bases at J, with 13 bases in the middle. Germline assignment: CDR1 DFQATT and CDR2 SNEGSKA (reference sequence). The CDR3 is CSARGDLVGETQYL. CDR3 sequence (DNA): TGCAGTGCTAGAGGGGACCTGGTAGGAGAGACCCAGTACCTC.

This clonotype turned up a few times. The chain is built from TRBV5-1 and TRBJ2-1; 9 bases map to TRBD2. The tail of the sequence fits TRBJ2-5 better, so the J call may be wrong. Germline V CDR1 and CDR2: SGHRS, YFSETQ. The CDR3 consists of 15 residues. The CDR3 bases are TGCGCCAGCAGCTTCATAGCGGGAGTTAGGGAGACCCAGTACTTC. Translated, it gives CASSFIAGVRETQYF.

The chain uses TRBV6-5 and TRBJ2-5; a possible D gene is TRBD1 (6 bases). The end of the DNA aligns better with TRBJ2-7, so the J call may be wrong. The CDR3 has 15 residues. Germline V gene data show CDR1 as MNHEY and CDR2 as SVGAGI. CDR3 coding DNA: TGTGCCAGCAGCCAGGGGCTGAAGGACTCCTACGAGCAGTACTTC. It codes for CASSQGLKDSYEQYF.

This clonotype has just a few counts. The chain recombines TRBV20-1 with TRBJ2-7; 7 bases line up with TRBD1. The V gene end was trimmed by 6 bases and the J gene end by 0 bases; junction bases not matched to a gene: 14. Germline V lookup: CDR1 DFQATT, CDR2 SNEGSKA (reference sequence). The CDR3 runs to 16 residues. CDR3 DNA sequence: TGCAGTGCCCCAAAGGGGGCCACAGGGGACTCCTACGAGCAGTACTTC. This encodes CSAPKGATGDSYEQYF.